This TCR beta chain originates from a study of blood T cell repertoires in COVID-19. Study details: There were acute and convalescent COVID-19 samples, and they came from the United States, Italy and Spain.

The table came from immunoSEQ multiplex PCR; TCRdb's copy has only in-frame clones and leaves some out. The sample contains roughly 300,000 clones, 92% of which appear only once. Symptom resolution, clearance, or two negative PCRs marked the recovered donors of Cohort 3. The CDR3 consists of 13 residues. After removal of 6 bases from V and 5 bases from J, the junction contained 4 bases not matched to a gene. Germline V gene sequence: CDR1 MNHEY, CDR2 SMNVEV (reference sequence). This clonotype was sampled from a woman in her twenties or thirties who had recovered from COVID-19. This chain joins TRBV27 and TRBJ1-2; 9 nucleotides align to TRBD1. The material sequenced was PBMCs or T cells enriched from blood (not recorded which). For the CDR3, the DNA is TGTGCCAGCAGGAGGACAGGGGCGTATGGCTACACCTTC. Amino acids: CASRRTGAYGYTF.